Sequencing of this T cell receptor beta chain was carried out in a study of OX40 agonist ivuxolimab in advanced cancers. Study at large: Six ivuxolimab dose levels, 0.01 to 10 mg/kg, were given intravenously every 2 weeks.

This CDR3 is built from 18 residues. Trimming cost V 0 bases and J 3 bases; bases outside gene matches: 9. Germline V lookup: CDR1 WNHNN, CDR2 SYGVQD (reference sequence). Study-level findings and limits: At 0.1 to 3.0 mg/kg and by week 6, clonal expansion occurred in CD4+ and CD8+ blood T cells. In CD8+ T cells, expanded clones were on average more numerous than in CD4+. Clonal expansion was among the lowest in partial responders at 0.1-3.0 mg/kg, especially CD8+.

TCRdb's table, derived via immunoSEQ multiplex PCR, lists solely in-frame clones and lacks some. The top ten hold around 1.5% of the sample, which has 79,000 or so clones, 91% seen once. Of note for this clone: The antigen remains undetermined.

Sequenced here: CD4+ or CD8+ T cells sorted from blood, sampled in a trial of the OX40 agonist ivuxolimab. The origin of this receptor is an adult with an advanced solid tumor such as melanoma, head and neck, liver or kidney cancer. This sequence joins TRBV10-1 and TRBJ2-3; 10 bases map to TRBD2. The CDR3 sequence: CASSESASGSLKTDTQYF. CDR3 nucleotides: TGCGCCAGCAGTGAGTCTGCTAGCGGGAGTTTAAAAACAGATACGCAGTATTTT.